These T cell receptor beta chains were read from a single sample in a study of shared clonotypes between healthy human individuals. Clones were sequenced by immunoSEQ multiplex PCR, and TCRdb holds only the in-frame ones, with some missing. The table has 800,000 or so clones, around 96% seen once; the top ten hold around 0.25%. Sequenced sample: naive CD8+ T cells sorted from blood. Every receptor here comes from a man under 40 in good health. The CDR3 runs from the conserved cysteine through the conserved F or W. The order of the fields is J gene, V gene, CDR3 protein.

TRBJ1-5	TRBV29-1	CSVVGYGNQPQHF
TRBJ2-7	TRBV7-9	CASSSVGNEQYF
TRBJ2-3	TRBV4-2	CASSQEGLAGRGTDTQYF
TRBJ2-3	TRBV21-1	CASSKPVGRVDTQYF
TRBJ2-7	TRBV27	CASSLFSGEQYF
TRBJ2-1	TRBV18	CASSPPPGNEQFF
TRBJ2-7	TRBV7-9	CASSLGTSGNYEQYF
TRBJ1-5	TRBV7-9	CASSRGNQPQHF
TRBJ2-5	TRBV6-5	CGSRTDREETQYF
TRBJ2-1	TRBV28	CASLRGTGGTSGVYNEQFF
TRBJ2-7	TRBV7-9	CASSPKQGSPYEQYF
TRBJ1-1	TRBV7-9	CASSPPPSSEAFF
TRBJ2-5	TRBV11-2	CASSSIAGLVVETQYF
TRBJ2-1	TRBV12-5	CASGLNFGGSVANEQFF
TRBJ2-7	TRBV10-1	CASSETSYEQYF
TRBJ1-1	TRBV7-8	CASNQILTGDTEAFF
TRBJ2-1	TRBV9	CASSVAVTGTRDNEQFF
TRBJ2-6	TRBV21-1	CASSKAKETSGANVLTF
TRBJ2-1	TRBV27	CASSLGGLAGGNYEQFF
TRBJ2-1	TRBV30	CAWGIMASSRNEQFF
TRBJ2-7	TRBV6-1	CASSKLGQFSYEQYF
TRBJ2-7	TRBV6-1	CASSEFPVREQYF
TRBJ1-1	TRBV27	CASSFRLSAEAFF
TRBJ1-1	TRBV27	CASRDRRNTEAFF
TRBJ2-2	TRBV25-1	CASHTGDTGELFF
TRBJ2-7	TRBV9	CASSVSGGDYEQYF
TRBJ2-7	TRBV14	CASSQVAGFEQYF
TRBJ2-1	TRBV27	CASSLEGGPGPYNEQFF
TRBJ1-1	TRBV29-1	CSVGGSEAFF
TRBJ2-1	TRBV4-3	CASSQDLGSSNEQFF
TRBJ2-1	TRBV7-6	CASSPRVEAGGQFF
TRBJ2-7	TRBV5-1	CASSSGRTYEQYF
TRBJ2-7	TRBV27	CASSLYASSGMSSVYEQYF
TRBJ2-1	TRBV7-2	CASSFRLAGRFGEQFF
TRBJ2-1	TRBV27	CASSRAPTRNEQFF
TRBJ2-7	TRBV6-5	CASSVGGYEQYF
TRBJ2-3	TRBV7-2	CASSSRVTSTDTQYF
TRBJ2-2	TRBV5-6	CASSFPGQLVGSPIGELFF
TRBJ2-1	TRBV11-2	CASSLLAGGPNEQFF
TRBJ1-2	TRBV27	CASSLYQGAFGYTF
TRBJ2-1	TRBV13	CASSLRQEQFF
TRBJ1-1	TRBV28	CASSNGTSEAFF
TRBJ2-1	TRBV7-6	CASSFTGGDEQFF
TRBJ2-7	TRBV27	CASSSRLVHEQYF
TRBJ2-2	TRBV5-4	CASSFSADTGELFF
TRBJ2-1	TRBV27	CASSRTSGDNEQFF
TRBJ1-2	TRBV30	CAWSVSWDIYGYTF
TRBJ2-1	TRBV18	CASSPTYPGLAGGPSDEQFF
TRBJ2-1	TRBV10-3	CAIKLAAAGGYEQFF
TRBJ1-4	TRBV7-9	CASSFSTWDRSRTNEKLFF
TRBJ2-7	TRBV5-1	CASSYRDGSYEQYF
TRBJ1-2	TRBV7-9	CASSLASGFYGYTF
TRBJ2-7	TRBV6-5	CASSYAPASYEQYF
TRBJ2-1	TRBV9	CATNNEQFF
TRBJ2-7	TRBV7-2	CASSLPLSLSYEQYF